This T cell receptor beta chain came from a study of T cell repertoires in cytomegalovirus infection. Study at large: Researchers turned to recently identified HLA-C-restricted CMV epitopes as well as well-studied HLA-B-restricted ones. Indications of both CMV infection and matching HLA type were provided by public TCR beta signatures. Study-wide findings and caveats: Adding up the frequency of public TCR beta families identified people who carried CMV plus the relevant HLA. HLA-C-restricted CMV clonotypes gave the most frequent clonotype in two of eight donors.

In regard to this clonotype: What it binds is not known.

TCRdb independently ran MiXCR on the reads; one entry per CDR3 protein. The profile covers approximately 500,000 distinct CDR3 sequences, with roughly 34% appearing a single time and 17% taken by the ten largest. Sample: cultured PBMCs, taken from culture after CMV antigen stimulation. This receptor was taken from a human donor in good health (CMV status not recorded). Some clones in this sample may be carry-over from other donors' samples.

The CDR3 reads CASSFLGTGANVLTF. The CDR3 nucleotides read TGTGCCAGCAGTTTTTTGGGGACTGGGGCCAACGTCCTGACTTTC. The genes are TRBV12-3 or TRBV12-4 and TRBJ2-6, with unresolved D. This CDR3 has 15 residues. Trimming cost V 3 bases and J 2 bases, with 8 bases left between them.